This TCR beta chain emerged from a study of blood T cells in healthy people across ages. Primers used in a second PCR of roughly 7 to 12 cycles were a sample-barcoded 5' primer and a J-beta primer mix. Template switching added a 12-random-nucleotide identifier to every cDNA molecule. MiXCR was run by TCRdb on the 5' RACE reads, yielding one entry per CDR3 protein. This table has hundreds of thousands of distinct CDR3 sequences, about 45% appearing once. Collection of 8.5 to 10 milliliters of peripheral blood was performed for each donor. With each sample, at least 6 micrograms of total RNA were extracted. The CDR3 spans 12 residues. V lost 5 bases to trimming and J lost 0 bases, with 8 bases between them. CDR1 and CDR2 from the germline V gene are SQVTM and ANQGSEA.

This rearrangement joins TRBV29-1 to TRBJ2-7; no clear D gene. The receptor comes from a man older than 75 in good health. Sequenced: blood. The CDR3 loop reads CSVTNSSYEQYF. CDR3 nucleotides: TGCAGCGTTACTAACAGCTCCTACGAGCAGTACTTC.